The TCR beta chain under discussion was sequenced for a study of T cells in Graves' hyperthyroidism and ophthalmopathy. Regarding the study as a whole: Blood also contained most expanded thyroid clonotypes above 0.001. Median prediction lead before ophthalmopathy onset was around 7 months with the model.

Disease duration was under 3 months in the ophthalmopathy patients, who also had a Clinical Activity Score of at least 3 and a NOSPECS grade of at least 4. Approximately 10 ml of fresh peripheral blood supplied the PBMCs. A word on this clonotype: Antigen: not known. A single base separates this from a much larger clone, so it may be a read error.

Germline V gene lookup returns CDR1 ENHRY and CDR2 SYGVKD. The CDR3 runs to 15 residues. V gave up 3 bases and J gave up 8 bases, with 17 bases separating them. Amplified regions were TCR beta CDR3 sequences from RNA transcripts. The TCR CDR3 was amplified in a first-round RT-PCR using the HTBI primer set. From the multiplex PCR reads, TCRdb called clonotypes with MiXCR, one entry per CDR3 protein. The sample shows about 400,000 distinct CDR3 sequences, about 15% of them seen only once. The sequencing input was blood. This chain joins TRBV10-3 and TRBJ2-4, with D possibly TRBD1 on 8 matching bases. The clonotype originates from a woman in her twenties or thirties with Graves' ophthalmopathy. This CDR3 reads CAISDGQGGVDIQYF. CDR3 coding DNA: TGTGCCATCAGTGACGGACAGGGAGGGGTGGACATTCAGTACTTC.